This T cell receptor (beta chain) was retrieved from a study of response to subunit inactivated influenza vaccine. TCRdb re-derived calls from the RT-PCR reads in MiXCR, one entry per CDR3 protein. The data show fewer than 700,000 distinct CDR3 sequences, over 10% seen once. Trimming took off 1 base at V and 0 bases at J, with 10 bases between the two ends. Germline V CDR1 and CDR2: SNHLY, FYNNEI. This CDR3 is 15 amino acids long. To note about this clonotype: The target antigen is unknown.

Notes on the study in general: New T cells are recruited in small numbers by each seasonal influenza vaccination, according to the authors' suggestion.

Here the sequenced sample was PBMCs from blood, taken more than 35 days after vaccination. This TCR came from a man aged 45-60 years who received an inactivated influenza vaccine. The chain recombines TRBV2 with TRBJ2-7; D unclear. The CDR3 bases are TGTGCCAGCAGTGAAGGGGGAATCGGCTCCTACGAGCAGTACTTC. It codes for CASSEGGIGSYEQYF.